The 9 T cell receptor beta chains in this list originate from one sample, sequenced in a study of blood T cell repertoires in COVID-19. TCRdb's table, derived via immunoSEQ multiplex PCR, lists solely in-frame clones and lacks some. The sample contains over 250,000 clones, about 85% of which appear only once. Specimen: peripheral blood. The receptors here all came from a human donor in a cohort sampled during active COVID-19.

This sequence joins TRBV19 and TRBJ2-1, with TRBD1 matching over 9 bases. CDR1 is LNHDA, CDR2 SQIVND, per germline (reference sequence). This CDR3 spans 12 amino acids. The junction had 1 base not matched to a gene; V was cut back by 6 bases and J by 7 bases. The CDR3 bases are TGTGCCAGTAGGGACAGGGGTAATGAGCAGTTCTTC. This sequence encodes CASRDRGNEQFF.

V and J are TRBV7-9 and TRBJ2-3, with D uncertain. The CDR3 runs 14 residues. Germline assignment: CDR1 SEHNR and CDR2 FQNEAQ (reference sequence). V lost 1 base and J 6 bases, leaving 11 bases between the germline ends. The CDR3 DNA reads TGTGCCAGCAGCTTAGGGCAACCCCCCGATACGCAGTATTTT. This codes for CASSLGQPPDTQYF. The complete variable domain, with remaining parts taken from reference TRBV7-9 and TRBJ2-3, reads DTGVSQNPRHKITKRGQNVTFRCDPISEHNRLYWYRQTLGQGPEFLTYFQNEAQLEKSRLLSDRFSAERPKGSFSTLEIQRTEQGDSAMYLCASSLGQPPDTQYFGPGTRLTVL.

This chain connects TRBV18 to TRBJ1-3; no clear D. Germline lookup yields CDR1 KGHSH and CDR2 LQKENI. V was cut by 3 bases and J by 0 bases, with 15 bases left in between. This CDR3 contains 17 residues. The DNA for the CDR3 is TGTGCCAGCTCACCTGTCGAGAGGGAGAGCTCTGGAAACACCATATATTTT. Its translation: CASSPVERESSGNTIYF.

The chain joins TRBV15 to TRBJ2-7, with D tentatively TRBD1 (5 bases). With 0 bases removed from V and 2 bases from J, the gap between germline ends came to 11 bases. Looked up from germline, CDR1 is LNHNV and CDR2 is YYDKDF (reference sequence). There are 15 residues in the CDR3. CDR3 protein: CATSRDRAGTYEQYF. CDR3 bases: TGTGCCACCAGCAGAGATAGGGCAGGGACCTACGAGCAGTACTTC.

This sequence joins TRBV19 and TRBJ2-2, with TRBD1 identical over 8 bases. The CDR3 extends over 14 amino acids. From germline, CDR1 is LNHDA and CDR2 SQIVND (reference sequence). Germline trimming cut 3 bases from V and 5 bases from J; bases unmatched to any gene: 2. The CDR3 DNA reads TGTGCCAGTAGTATTCAGGGGGCGACCGGGGAGCTGTTTTTT. This encodes CASSIQGATGELFF. The variable domain in full, completed from reference TRBV19 and TRBJ2-2, reads DGGITQSPKYLFRKEGQNVTLSCEQNLNHDAMYWYRQDPGQGLRLIYYSQIVNDFQKGDIAEGYSVSREKKESFPLTVTSAQKNPTAFYLCASSIQGATGELFFGEGSRLTVL.

The chain joins TRBV3-1 (or the pseudogene TRBV3-2) to TRBJ2-2; 8 nucleotides agree with TRBD2. Germline V gene data show CDR1 as LGHDT and CDR2 as YNNKEL (reference sequence). The V and J ends lost 5 bases and 1 base, in that order; junction bases with no gene match: 12. The CDR3 runs 18 residues. The CDR3 nucleotides read TGTGCCAGCAGCAAGTTTGCGTCGAGCGGGGGGAACACCGGGGAGCTGTTTTTT. This translates into CASSKFASSGGNTGELFF.

V usage is TRBV7-8 and J usage is TRBJ2-1, with a tentative D call TRBD2 (5 bases). Trimming took off 0 bases at V and 0 bases at J, with 9 bases between the two ends. CDR3 size: 16 residues. CDR1 is SGHVS, CDR2 FQNEAQ, per germline. CDR3 sequence reads: CASSLAGVGSYNEQFF. The CDR3 DNA reads TGTGCCAGCAGCTTAGCGGGAGTAGGCTCCTACAATGAGCAGTTCTTC.

The rearrangement uses TRBV19 and TRBJ1-5, with D maybe TRBD1 (6 bases). From germline, CDR1 is LNHDA and CDR2 SQIVND (reference sequence). The CDR3 extends over 15 amino acids. Trimming pared 9 bases from V and 6 bases from J, leaving 21 bases between. CDR3 nucleotides: TGTGCCAGCCGAACCTCAGGGGATAGGATTCAGCCCCAGCATTTT. Translated, it gives CASRTSGDRIQPQHF.

J is TRBJ2-5 and V is TRBV6-2 or TRBV6-3, with 7 bases aligning to TRBD1. Germline values: CDR1 MNHEY, CDR2 SVGEGT. The CDR3 spans 15 residues. V lost 4 bases to trimming and J lost 5 bases; unmatched junction nucleotides: 10. The CDR3 loop is CASSSPQGLKETQYF. The CDR3 nucleotides are TGTGCCAGCAGTTCCCCACAGGGGCTAAAGGAGACCCAGTACTTC.